Shown below are 17 T cell receptor beta chains from a single sample sequenced in a study of cytomegalovirus exposure and HLA in healthy donors. PCR involved 60 Vbeta and 13 Jbeta primers. TCRdb keeps only in-frame clones here, not all; method: immunoSEQ multiplex PCR. The profile shows 95,000 to 150,000 clones, about 80% of them singletons. Source material: PBMCs. The receptor source for this set is a man aged 30-40 years in good health and CMV-seropositive.

The V gene is TRBV5-1, the J gene TRBJ1-2, with D possibly matching TRBD1 (6 bases). Between the trimmed V and J ends, which lost 0 bases and 4 bases, there was a span of 13 bases. The CDR3 totals 15 residues. The germline V gene encodes CDR1 SGHRS and CDR2 YFSETQ. CDR3 loop: CASSLGNQGSYGYTF. In nucleotides, the CDR3 is TGCGCCAGCAGCTTGGGCAACCAGGGGTCCTATGGCTACACCTTC.

The chain uses TRBV28 and TRBJ2-1; no firm D call. Trimming shortened V by 6 bases and J by 0 bases, and 12 bases separated the two germline ends. CDR1 is MDHEN and CDR2 is SYDVKM in the germline V gene. The CDR3 spans 15 residues. CDR3 in DNA: TGTGCCAGCAGGCCCCCGGTGAGCTCCTACAATGAGCAGTTCTTC. Its protein product is CASRPPVSSYNEQFF.

The chain couples TRBV6-1 to TRBJ2-2, with D uncertain. Looked up from germline, CDR1 is MNHNS and CDR2 is SASEGT. This CDR3 has 13 residues. The V gene lost 8 bases and the J gene lost 4 bases, with 11 bases spanning the gap. The CDR3 loop is CASGLSVTGELFF. In nucleotides, the CDR3 is TGTGCCAGCGGTCTAAGCGTCACCGGGGAGCTGTTTTTT.

CDR3 region: CASRTPSGTYEQYF. CDR3 nucleotides: TGTGCCAGCAGAACCCCATCGGGGACCTACGAGCAGTACTTC. The rearrangement uses TRBV6-5 and TRBJ2-7, with TRBD2 as a possible D gene (5 bases). CDR1 and CDR2 from the germline V gene are MNHEY and SVGAGI. The V end lost 6 bases, the J end lost 2 bases, and 14 bases lay between the germline ends. The CDR3 length is 14 residues.

This rearrangement joins TRBV5-4 to TRBJ1-2; D remains ambiguous. This CDR3 is built from 12 residues. Trimming stripped 3 bases from V and 4 bases from J, with 7 bases between. In germline, CDR1 is SGHNT, CDR2 YYREEE (reference sequence). CDR3 coding DNA: TGTGCCAGCAGCTCTCTGTCCTATGGCTACACCTTC. Amino acids: CASSSLSYGYTF.

J is TRBJ2-2 and V is TRBV5-1; 13 nucleotides agree with TRBD2. The V and J ends lost 4 bases and 1 base, in that order; junction bases with no gene match: 4. The CDR3 sequence is 17 residues long. Germline V gene data show CDR1 as SGHRS and CDR2 as YFSETQ. The CDR3 DNA is TGCGCCAGCAGCAGCGGGACTAGCGGGAAGAACACCGGGGAGCTGTTTTTT. Its translation is CASSSGTSGKNTGELFF.

The chain joins TRBV27 to TRBJ2-2, with D tentatively TRBD1 (5 bases). Germline V gene data show CDR1 as MNHEY and CDR2 as SMNVEV (reference sequence). The ends were cut back, 5 bases at V and 5 bases at J, with 9 bases in the middle. CDR3 length: 13 amino acids. CDR3 coding DNA: TGTGCCAGCAGTACTCAGGGAACCGGGGAGCTGTTTTTT. Translating gives CASSTQGTGELFF.

The CDR3 reads CASSLRAGTNYGYTF. The CDR3 bases are TGCGCCAGCAGCTTGAGAGCAGGTACTAACTATGGCTACACCTTC. The chain carries TRBV5-1 and TRBJ1-2; D call uncertain. The CDR3 is 15 amino acids. The germline CDR1 and CDR2 sequences are SGHRS and YFSETQ. Trimming cost V 1 base and J 0 bases, with 10 bases left between them.

The rearrangement links TRBV27 to TRBJ2-7, with D perhaps matching TRBD1 (5 bases). The germline gives CDR1 MNHEY, CDR2 SMNVEV (reference sequence). CDR3 length: 14 amino acids. Trimming took 5 bases from V and 0 from J, leaving 11 bases between them. The CDR3 DNA sequence: TGTGCCAGCAGTGCTGGGGCAGGCTCCTACGAGCAGTACTTC. This encodes CASSAGAGSYEQYF.

V is TRBV7-8 and J is TRBJ2-5; a possible D gene is TRBD2 (6 bases). V was clipped by 5 bases and J by 4 bases, with 20 bases between them. The germline V gene encodes CDR1 SGHVS and CDR2 FQNEAQ. There are 16 residues in the CDR3. CDR3 nucleotides: TGTGCCAGCAGCCCCCGCCCGAGGCTAGCGCGAGAGACCCAGTACTTC. Its translation is CASSPRPRLARETQYF.

The V gene is TRBV18, the J gene TRBJ2-7; D gene ambiguous. Trimming stripped 4 bases from V and 9 bases from J, with 16 bases between. This CDR3 comprises 13 residues. Germline CDR1 and CDR2: KGHSH and LQKENI. CDR3 in amino acids: CASSRPPGLGQYF. The CDR3 DNA is TGTGCCAGCTCACGTCCCCCAGGCTTGGGGCAGTACTTC.

This clone was detected once. The rearrangement uses TRBV4-1 and TRBJ2-1; D perhaps matches TRBD2 (6 bases). The CDR3 totals 13 residues. V was clipped by 1 base and J by 15 bases, with 16 bases between them. Germline V lookup: CDR1 MGHRA, CDR2 YSYEKL. CDR3 residues: CASSQAPGLYRFF. The DNA for the CDR3 is TGCGCCAGCAGCCAAGCCCCCGGACTATATAGGTTCTTC.

The chain combines TRBV28 with TRBJ2-7; D may be TRBD2 (6 bases). The CDR3 has 16 residues. The V gene lost 3 bases and the J gene lost 0 bases, with 15 bases spanning the gap. The germline V gene encodes CDR1 MDHEN and CDR2 SYDVKM. The CDR3 spells CASSFSGGVSSYEQYF. Here the CDR3 DNA reads TGTGCCAGCAGTTTCTCTGGCGGGGTAAGCTCCTACGAGCAGTACTTC.

The CDR3 sequence is CSVAPGLADSYEQYF. Written as DNA, the CDR3 is TGCAGCGTTGCCCCGGGACTAGCGGACTCCTACGAGCAGTACTTC. The rearrangement uses TRBV29-1 and TRBJ2-7, with 11 nucleotides matching TRBD2. The germline gives CDR1 SQVTM, CDR2 ANQGSEA. V was clipped by 4 bases and J by 0 bases; unmatched bases: 5. CDR3 length: 15 residues.

This clone was recorded once. V and J are TRBV7-2 and TRBJ1-5; TRBD1 matches at 11 bases. Trimming took 5 bases from V and 4 from J; bases not matched to a gene: 4. Germline CDR1 SGHTA, CDR2 FQGNSA. This CDR3 has 15 amino acids. The CDR3 bases are TGTGCCAGCAGCCCGGGACAGGGGGGGAATCAGCCCCAGCATTTT. Residues: CASSPGQGGNQPQHF.

This sequence joins TRBV5-5 and TRBJ2-1; TRBD2 aligns across 15 bases. The CDR3 has 15 residues. Germline loops: CDR1 SGHKS, CDR2 YYEKEE (reference sequence). V lost 0 bases and J lost 8; bases outside the gene matches: 0. The CDR3 coding sequence is TGTGCCAGCAGCTTGGGGACTAGCGGGAGGGATGAGCAGTTCTTC. It specifies CASSLGTSGRDEQFF.

V is TRBV28 and J is TRBJ1-2; 7 bases match TRBD1. V was pared by 7 bases and J by 2 bases, with 7 bases of the junction left unmatched. The CDR3 runs to 14 residues. Looked up from germline, CDR1 is MDHEN and CDR2 is SYDVKM. This CDR3 is CASTMDRRNYGYTF. CDR3 in DNA: TGTGCCAGCACCATGGACAGGCGAAACTATGGCTACACCTTC.